These 11 T cell receptor beta chains share one sample of origin, sequenced in a study of immune evolution from preneoplasia to lung adenocarcinoma. Measured with immunoSEQ multiplex PCR; TCRdb has only the in-frame clones, and not every one. The data contain about 4,300 clones, about 91% of them singletons. Sequences were obtained from FFPE lung adenocarcinoma in situ tissue. The receptors shown here come from a person aged 55 to 79 with lung adenocarcinoma.

The rearrangement joins TRBV28 to TRBJ2-7; 11 bases are shared with TRBD2. This CDR3 spans 15 amino acids. Germline values: CDR1 MDHEN, CDR2 SYDVKM. J lost 3 bases, V lost 4 bases, and 5 bases had no gene match. The CDR3 reads CASSSSGTSGYEQYF. As DNA, the CDR3 is TGTGCCAGCAGTTCCTCCGGGACTAGCGGCTACGAGCAGTACTTC.

The genes are TRBV19 and TRBJ2-5; tentative D call: TRBD2 (5 bases). The V end was cut by 7 bases, the J end by 0 bases, with 9 bases between. CDR1 and CDR2 (germline): LNHDA, SQIVND (reference sequence). This CDR3 has 13 residues. This CDR3 is CASTRGNQETQYF. The CDR3 DNA is TGTGCCAGTACACGGGGAAACCAAGAGACCCAGTACTTC.

The sample holds one count of this clone. This rearrangement joins TRBV5-1 to TRBJ2-2, with D uncertain. The germline V gene encodes CDR1 SGHRS and CDR2 YFSETQ. V was clipped by 0 bases and J by 1 base, with 10 bases between them. The CDR3 totals 16 residues. The CDR3 DNA reads TGCGCCAGCAGCTTGGGGAATAGTGTGAACACCGGGGAGCTGTTTTTT. This codes for CASSLGNSVNTGELFF.

The chain recombines TRBV4-1 with TRBJ1-2, with D perhaps TRBD1 (6 bases). Trimming cost V 1 base and J 7 bases, with 16 bases left between them. CDR3 length: 15 amino acids. Germline assignment: CDR1 MGHRA and CDR2 YSYEKL. For the CDR3, the DNA is TGCGCCAGCAGCCAAGGAACAGGGAGTCCGAGTGGCTACACCTTC. Translated, it gives CASSQGTGSPSGYTF.

In DNA form, the CDR3 reads TGCGCCAGCAGCCAAAACAGGGAAACCGAGCAGTACTTC. It is translated as CASSQNRETEQYF. This chain connects TRBV5-1 to TRBJ2-7; D might be TRBD1 (6 bases). CDR3 size: 13 residues. Germline CDR1 SGHRS, CDR2 YFSETQ. The V gene lost 4 bases and the J gene lost 6 bases, with 14 bases spanning the gap.

There are a few counts of this clone. J is TRBJ1-2 and V is TRBV29-1; D gene ambiguous. The CDR3 runs to 8 residues. Trimming stripped 8 bases from V and 7 bases from J, with 5 bases between. Germline V gene lookup returns CDR1 SQVTM and CDR2 ANQGSEA. The CDR3 DNA reads TGCAGCACGGGTGGCTACACCTTC. It encodes CSTGGYTF.

The chain links TRBV2 to TRBJ2-3, with D possibly being TRBD2 (6 bases). The CDR3 totals 13 residues. Per germline, CDR1 SNHLY and CDR2 FYNNEI. Trimming cost V 7 bases and J 6 bases, with 14 bases left between them. The CDR3 DNA reads TGTGCCAGCAAGGGACTCGGAAAGGATACGCAGTATTTT. Its translation is CASKGLGKDTQYF. The full variable domain, rest sourced from reference TRBV2 and TRBJ2-3, is EPEVTQTPSHQVTQMGQEVILRCVPISNHLYFYWYRQILGQKVEFLVSFYNNEISEKSEIFDDQFSVERPDGSNFTLKIRSTKLEDSAMYFCASKGLGKDTQYFGPGTRLTVL.

V is TRBV28 and J is TRBJ1-4; 7 bases map to TRBD1. This CDR3 spans 19 amino acids. CDR1 and CDR2 (germline): MDHEN, SYDVKM. J lost 0 bases, V lost 5 bases, and 15 bases had no gene match. The CDR3 bases are TGTGCCAGCAGTCTAGAACAGGGGAGCCAATACTCAACTAATGAAAAACTGTTTTTT. This encodes CASSLEQGSQYSTNEKLFF.

V is TRBV2 and J is TRBJ2-7, with 7 positions matching TRBD1. V was clipped by 8 bases and J by 3 bases; unmatched bases: 4. The CDR3 contains 12 residues. Per germline, CDR1 SNHLY and CDR2 FYNNEI. CDR3 region: CASRQGGYEQYF. CDR3 sequence (DNA): TGTGCCAGCCGACAGGGTGGCTACGAGCAGTACTTC.

This clone has a handful of counts. The gene calls are TRBV30 and TRBJ1-2, with 7 bases fitting TRBD1. V lost 2 bases and J lost 0; bases outside the gene matches: 6. Per the germline V gene, CDR1 is GTSNPN and CDR2 is SVGIG (reference sequence). CDR3 length: 15 residues. CDR3 residues: CAWSPRTGANYGYTF. In DNA form, the CDR3 reads TGTGCCTGGAGTCCAAGGACAGGAGCTAACTATGGCTACACCTTC. Based on the CDR3 plus reference TRBV30 and TRBJ1-2, the full variable domain is SQTIHQWPATLVQPVGSPLSLECTVEGTSNPNLYWYRQAAGRGLQLLFYSVGIGQISSEVPQNLSASRPQDRQFILSSKKLLLSDSGFYLCAWSPRTGANYGYTFGSGTRLTVV.

The rearrangement links TRBV5-4 to TRBJ2-7; TRBD1 aligns across 10 bases. Germline loops: CDR1 SGHNT, CDR2 YYREEE (reference sequence). V lost 2 bases, J lost 6 bases, and 8 bases stayed unmatched. There are 15 residues in the CDR3. The DNA for the CDR3 is TGTGCCAGCAGCTTCGCCGGGACAGGGGCTCGCGAGCAGTACTTC. It is translated as CASSFAGTGAREQYF.